This T cell receptor (beta chain) was captured in a study of CD8 T cells in ankylosing spondylitis. Details on this clonotype: Antigen specificity is unknown.

Study results and limitations: Within peripheral blood, clones linked to disease were CD8+ and relatively rare. What appeared characteristic of ankylosing spondylitis blood was a TCR beta motif of several highly homologous variants. Disease-linked clones reportedly showed significant enrichment in matched ankylosing spondylitis synovial fluid.

The CDR3 is made up of 20 amino acids. Germline V gene data show CDR1 as SGHRS and CDR2 as YFSETQ. V lost 0 bases and J lost 1; bases outside the gene matches: 6. Quantitative 5'-RACE was performed with molecular barcodes, and it yielded the TCR beta libraries. One entry per CDR3 protein, called by TCRdb with MiXCR from the 5' RACE reads. The sample includes about 540,000 distinct CDR3 sequences, roughly 13% of them seen just once. This clonotype originated in a male donor with ankylosing spondylitis. Specimen: blood, either unsorted or a sorted T cell fraction (not recorded which). The chain couples TRBV5-1 to TRBJ2-2, with TRBD2 matching 16 bases. DNA of the CDR3: TGCGCCAGCAGCTTGGCCCCGGGACTAGCGGGAGGGGTGAACACCGGGGAGCTGTTTTTT. This encodes CASSLAPGLAGGVNTGELFF.